This TCR beta chain is drawn from a study of identifying expanded T cells in peripheral blood. The CDR3 spans 14 residues. From germline, CDR1 is MNHNY and CDR2 SVGAGI (reference sequence). V shed 5 bases and J 2 bases; nucleotides not matched to a gene: 5. This table comes from immunoSEQ multiplex PCR, and its TCRdb copy is limited to in-frame clones, with some not included. The sample carries some 100,000 clones, 80% to 90% recorded once. The TCR comes from a person between 18 and 70 years old in good health. Source material: blood. The V gene is TRBV6-6, the J gene TRBJ2-7, with 8 bases identical to TRBD2. CDR3 amino acids: CASSKAGDPYEQYF. The DNA for the CDR3 is TGTGCCAGCAGTAAAGCGGGAGATCCCTACGAGCAGTACTTC.